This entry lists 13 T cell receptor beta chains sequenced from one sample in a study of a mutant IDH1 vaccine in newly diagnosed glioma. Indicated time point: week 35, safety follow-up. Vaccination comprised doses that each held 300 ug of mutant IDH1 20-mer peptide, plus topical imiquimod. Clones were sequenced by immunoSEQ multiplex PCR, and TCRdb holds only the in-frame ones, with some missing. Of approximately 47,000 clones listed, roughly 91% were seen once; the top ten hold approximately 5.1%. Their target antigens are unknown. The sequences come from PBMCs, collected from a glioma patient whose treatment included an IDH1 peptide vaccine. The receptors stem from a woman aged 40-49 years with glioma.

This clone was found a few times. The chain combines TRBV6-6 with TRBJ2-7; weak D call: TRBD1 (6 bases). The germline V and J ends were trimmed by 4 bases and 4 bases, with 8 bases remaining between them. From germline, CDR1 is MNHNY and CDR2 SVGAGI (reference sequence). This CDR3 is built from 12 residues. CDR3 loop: CASSFQGYEQYF. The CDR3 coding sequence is TGTGCCAGCAGTTTCCAGGGGTACGAGCAGTACTTC.

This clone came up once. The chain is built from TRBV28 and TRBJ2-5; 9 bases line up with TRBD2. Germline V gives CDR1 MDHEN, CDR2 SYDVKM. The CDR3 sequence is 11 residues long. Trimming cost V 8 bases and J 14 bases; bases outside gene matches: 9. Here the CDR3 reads CASGRREGLYF. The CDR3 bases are TGTGCCAGCGGAAGGCGGGAGGGCCTCTACTTC. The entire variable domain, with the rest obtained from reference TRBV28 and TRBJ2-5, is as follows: DVKVTQSSRYLVKRTGEKVFLECVQDMDHENMFWYRQDPGLGLRLIYFSYDVKMKEKGDIPEGYSVSREKKERFSLILESASTNQTSMYLCASGRREGLYFGPGTRLLVL.

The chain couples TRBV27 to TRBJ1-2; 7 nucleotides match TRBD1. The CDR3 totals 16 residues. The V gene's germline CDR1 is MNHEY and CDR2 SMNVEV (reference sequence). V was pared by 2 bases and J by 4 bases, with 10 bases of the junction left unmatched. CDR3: CASSLRTGGISYGYTF. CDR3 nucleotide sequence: TGTGCCAGCAGTTTAAGGACAGGTGGAATTAGCTATGGCTACACCTTC.

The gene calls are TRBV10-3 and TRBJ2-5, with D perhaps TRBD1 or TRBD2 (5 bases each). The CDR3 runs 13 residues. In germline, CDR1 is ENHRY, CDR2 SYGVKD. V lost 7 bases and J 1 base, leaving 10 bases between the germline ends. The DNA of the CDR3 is TGTGCCATCAAGGGGACGGTCCAAGAGACCCAGTACTTC. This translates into CAIKGTVQETQYF.

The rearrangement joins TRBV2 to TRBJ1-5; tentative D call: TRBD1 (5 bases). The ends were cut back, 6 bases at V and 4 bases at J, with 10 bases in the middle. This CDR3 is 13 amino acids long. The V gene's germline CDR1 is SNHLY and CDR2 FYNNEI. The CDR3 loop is CASRIQENQPQHF. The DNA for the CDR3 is TGTGCCAGCAGGATACAGGAAAATCAGCCCCAGCATTTT.

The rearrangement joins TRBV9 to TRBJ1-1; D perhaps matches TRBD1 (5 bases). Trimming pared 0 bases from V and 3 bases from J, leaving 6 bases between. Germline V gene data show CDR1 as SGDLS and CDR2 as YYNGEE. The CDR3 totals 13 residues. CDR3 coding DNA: TGTGCCAGCAGCGTAGCGGGGGACACTGAAGCTTTCTTT. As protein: CASSVAGDTEAFF.

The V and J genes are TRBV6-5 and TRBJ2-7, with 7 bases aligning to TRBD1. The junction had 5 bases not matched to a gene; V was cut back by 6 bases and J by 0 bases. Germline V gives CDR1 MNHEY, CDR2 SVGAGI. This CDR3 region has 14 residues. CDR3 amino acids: CASSLGGSSYEQYF. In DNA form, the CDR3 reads TGTGCCAGCAGCCTAGGGGGCTCCTCCTACGAGCAGTACTTC.

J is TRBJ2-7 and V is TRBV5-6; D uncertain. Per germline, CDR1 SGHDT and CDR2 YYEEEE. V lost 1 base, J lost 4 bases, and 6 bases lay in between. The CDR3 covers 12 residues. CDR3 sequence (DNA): TGTGCCAGCAGCTTGAATCGGTACGAGCAGTACTTC. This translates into CASSLNRYEQYF.

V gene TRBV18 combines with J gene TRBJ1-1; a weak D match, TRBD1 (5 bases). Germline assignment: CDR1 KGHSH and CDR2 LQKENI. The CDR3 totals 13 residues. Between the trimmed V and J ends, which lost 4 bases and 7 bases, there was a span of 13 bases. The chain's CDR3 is CASSQKAGIEAFF. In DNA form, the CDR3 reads TGTGCCAGCTCACAAAAGGCAGGGATTGAAGCTTTCTTT. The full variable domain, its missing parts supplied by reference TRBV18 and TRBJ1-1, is NAGVMQNPRHLVRRRGQEARLRCSPMKGHSHVYWYRQLPEEGLKFMVYLQKENIIDESGMPKERFSAEFPKEGPSILRIQQVVRGDSAAYFCASSQKAGIEAFFGQGTRLTVV.

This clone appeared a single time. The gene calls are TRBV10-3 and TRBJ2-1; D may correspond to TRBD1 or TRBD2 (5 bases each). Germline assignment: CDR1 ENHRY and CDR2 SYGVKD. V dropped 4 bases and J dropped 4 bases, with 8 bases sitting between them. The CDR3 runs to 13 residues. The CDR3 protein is CAISGEGYNEQFF. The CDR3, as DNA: TGTGCCATCAGTGGCGAGGGGTACAATGAGCAGTTCTTC.

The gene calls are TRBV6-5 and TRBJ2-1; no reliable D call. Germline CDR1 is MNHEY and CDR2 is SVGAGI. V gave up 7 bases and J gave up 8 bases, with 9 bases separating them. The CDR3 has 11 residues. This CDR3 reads CASTLSDEQFF. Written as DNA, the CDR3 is TGTGCCAGCACACTAAGCGATGAGCAGTTCTTC.

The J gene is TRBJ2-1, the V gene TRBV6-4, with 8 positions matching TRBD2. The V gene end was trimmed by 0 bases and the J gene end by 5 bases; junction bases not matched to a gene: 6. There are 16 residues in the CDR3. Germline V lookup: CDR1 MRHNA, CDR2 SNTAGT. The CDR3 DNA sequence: TGTGCCAGCAGTGACTCCAGTAGCGGGGACAACAATGAGCAGTTCTTC. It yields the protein CASSDSSSGDNNEQFF.

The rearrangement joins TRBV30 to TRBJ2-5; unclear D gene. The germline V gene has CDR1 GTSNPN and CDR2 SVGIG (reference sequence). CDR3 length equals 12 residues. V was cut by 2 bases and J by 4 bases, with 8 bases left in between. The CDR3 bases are TGTGCCTGGAGTCGAGAAGGAGAGACCCAGTACTTC. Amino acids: CAWSREGETQYF.